This T cell receptor beta chain was retrieved from a study of T-cell reconstitution after alpha-beta-depleted transplantation in children. This clonotype was seen at least ten times. Antigen specificity is unknown. The junction had 5 bases not matched to a gene; V was cut back by 5 bases and J by 4 bases. This CDR3 contains 14 residues. Germline-derived CDR1 and CDR2 are MDHEN and SYDVKM. The study, taken as a whole, reports: There were some patients whose high TCRbeta diversity at day 60 came from surviving recipient T cells and thymic progenitors. The authors attributed T-cell counts and diversity one year after transplant mostly to newly produced T cells. Alpha-beta T cells about two months after transplant reportedly derived from several hundred expanded graft clones.

Construction of the TCRbeta library involved unique molecular identifiers. Using its own MiXCR run on the PCR reads, TCRdb lists one record per CDR3 protein. The table lists roughly 300,000 distinct CDR3 sequences, 11% of them singletons, with around a quarter in the top ten. This chain links TRBV28 with TRBJ1-1, with 9 bases aligning to TRBD1. This material consisted of peripheral blood, taken 180 days after TCRalphabeta/CD19-depleted stem cell transplant. The TCR sequence derives from a male patient aged 2 to 10 who had a stem cell transplant for chronic granulomatous disease, so the T cells may come from the graft donor. Here the CDR3 reads CASSRDREVTEAFF. In DNA form, the CDR3 reads TGTGCCAGCAGTCGGGACAGGGAAGTCACTGAAGCTTTCTTT. Based on the CDR3 plus reference TRBV28 and TRBJ1-1, the full variable domain is DVKVTQSSRYLVKRTGEKVFLECVQDMDHENMFWYRQDPGLGLRLIYFSYDVKMKEKGDIPEGYSVSREKKERFSLILESASTNQTSMYLCASSRDREVTEAFFGQGTRLTVV.